Listed below are T cell receptor beta chains from one sample, sequenced in a study of cytomegalovirus exposure and HLA in healthy donors. The data were produced by immunoSEQ multiplex PCR, yet TCRdb's version contains in-frame clones alone and is incomplete. The sample lists 60,000 to 70,000 clones, about four fifths seen once, with 4% to 5.5% in the top ten. The specimen sequenced was PBMCs. These receptors all stem from a woman in her 30s in good health and CMV-seronegative. CDR3s include the opening cysteine and the closing phenylalanine or tryptophan. Each record gives: V gene, D gene, J gene, CDR3 protein, CDR3 DNA. D genes are given only for firm matches.

>TRBV9|.|TRBJ1-3
CASSVEDSSGNTIYF
TGTGCCAGCAGCGTAGAGGACAGCTCTGGAAACACCATATATTTT
>TRBV29-1|.|TRBJ2-6
CSVESGGANVLTF
TGCAGCGTTGAAAGCGGAGGGGCCAACGTCCTGACTTTC
>TRBV19|TRBD2|TRBJ2-6
CASSTTSGTGANVLTF
TGTGCCAGTAGTACTACTAGCGGGACTGGGGCCAACGTCCTGACTTTC
>TRBV7-9|.|TRBJ2-3
CASSPPGLLNTDTQYF
TGTGCCAGCAGCCCGCCGGGACTTCTTAACACAGATACGCAGTATTTT
>TRBV4-1|TRBD1|TRBJ1-4
CASSQDTGQWGEKLFF
TGCGCCAGCAGCCAAGATACGGGACAGTGGGGTGAAAAACTGTTTTTT
>TRBV29-1|.|TRBJ2-1
CSVEERGINEQFF
TGCAGCGTTGAAGAGAGAGGGATCAATGAGCAGTTCTTC
>TRBV6-5|.|TRBJ1-1
CASSYGGMNTEAFF
TGTGCCAGCAGTTACGGCGGGATGAACACTGAAGCTTTCTTT
>TRBV7-7|.|TRBJ2-7
CASSLGGPPVRDEQYF
TGTGCCAGCAGCTTAGGGGGCCCACCGGTACGCGACGAGCAGTACTTC
>TRBV4-1|.|TRBJ2-4
CASSQAREGGDIQYF
TGCGCCAGCAGCCAAGCCAGGGAGGGGGGTGACATTCAGTACTTC
>TRBV29-1|TRBD1|TRBJ2-5
CSVIRDRGGETQYF
TGCAGCGTTATACGGGACAGGGGAGGAGAGACCCAGTACTTC